The T cell receptor beta chain described here comes from a study of cytomegalovirus exposure and HLA in healthy donors. Primers included in the PCR were 60 Vbeta and 13 Jbeta primers. The method was immunoSEQ multiplex PCR; TCRdb's version includes in-frame clones alone and lacks a portion of them. The sample carries fewer than 150,000 clones, around 80% recorded once. The CDR3 totals 15 residues. The ends lost 3 bases at V and 5 bases at J; junction bases unmatched: 4. Per germline, CDR1 SGHAT and CDR2 FQNNGV. Specimen: PBMCs. The clonotype originates from a man aged 25 to 40 in good health and CMV-seronegative. The V and J genes are TRBV11-2 and TRBJ2-2; 9 bases agree with TRBD1. The CDR3 spells CASSFGTGRTGELFF. The CDR3, as DNA: TGTGCCAGCAGCTTCGGGACAGGGCGGACCGGGGAGCTGTTTTTT.